The text below deals with one TCR beta chain. Donors consisted of healthy bone marrow donors. Germline V gives CDR1 SGHAT, CDR2 FQNNGV. The junction had 7 bases not matched to a gene; V was cut back by 5 bases and J by 7 bases. The CDR3 contains 16 residues. This specimen belongs to a study of cytomegalovirus exposure and HLA in healthy donors. It was with 60 Vbeta and 13 Jbeta primers that the PCR ran. The method was immunoSEQ multiplex PCR; TCRdb's version includes in-frame clones alone and lacks a portion of them. The data hold about 160,000 clones, with approximately 70% observed a single time. This TCR derives from a man in his forties in good health and CMV-seropositive. Sample: PBMCs. The genes are TRBV11-2 and TRBJ2-2; 13 positions agree with TRBD2. CDR3 sequence reads: CASSIGLAGVGGELFF. The CDR3 DNA follows: TGTGCCAGCAGCATAGGACTAGCGGGGGTAGGCGGGGAGCTGTTTTTT.